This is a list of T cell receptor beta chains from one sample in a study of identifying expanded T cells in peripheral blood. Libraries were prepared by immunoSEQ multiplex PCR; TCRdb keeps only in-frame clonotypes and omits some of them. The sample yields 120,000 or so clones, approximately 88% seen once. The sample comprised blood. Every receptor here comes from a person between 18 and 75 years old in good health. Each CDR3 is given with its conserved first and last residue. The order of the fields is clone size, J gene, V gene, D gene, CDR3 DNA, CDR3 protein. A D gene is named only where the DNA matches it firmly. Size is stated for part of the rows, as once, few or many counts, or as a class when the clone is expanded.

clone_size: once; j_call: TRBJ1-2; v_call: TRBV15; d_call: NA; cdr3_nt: TGTGCCACCAGCAGAGATCGCAGGGCGAGGGATGGCTACACCTTC; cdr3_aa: CATSRDRRARDGYTF
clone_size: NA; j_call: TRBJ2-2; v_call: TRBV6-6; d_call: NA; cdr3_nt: TGTGCCAGCAGTCATATGTCCGGGGAGCTGTTTTTT; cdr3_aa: CASSHMSGELFF
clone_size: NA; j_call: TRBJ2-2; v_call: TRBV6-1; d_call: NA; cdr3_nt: TGTGCCAGCAGTACCACTCATGACACCGGGGAGCTGTTTTTT; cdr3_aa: CASSTTHDTGELFF
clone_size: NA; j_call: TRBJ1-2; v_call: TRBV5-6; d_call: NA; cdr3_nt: TGTGCCAGCAGCTTGGATAGGGGGAGATATGGCTACACCTTC; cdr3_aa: CASSLDRGRYGYTF
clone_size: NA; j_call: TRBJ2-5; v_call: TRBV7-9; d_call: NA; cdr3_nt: TGTGCCAGCAGCCAGCCGCTGGACCAAGAGACCCAGTACTTC; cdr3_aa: CASSQPLDQETQYF
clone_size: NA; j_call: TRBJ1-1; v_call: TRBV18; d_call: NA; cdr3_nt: TGTGCCAGCTCAGAGTTGTCCAGGGCTTACACTGAAGCTTTCTTT; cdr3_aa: CASSELSRAYTEAFF
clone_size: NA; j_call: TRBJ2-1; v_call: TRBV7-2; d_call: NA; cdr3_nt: TGTGCCAGCATCTCTGTCAGTGGACAGAACAATGAGCAGTTCTTC; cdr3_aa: CASISVSGQNNEQFF
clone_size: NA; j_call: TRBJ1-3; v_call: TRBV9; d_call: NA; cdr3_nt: TGTGCCAGCAGCCCCCAACAGGGTCTAAACACCATATATTTT; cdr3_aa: CASSPQQGLNTIYF
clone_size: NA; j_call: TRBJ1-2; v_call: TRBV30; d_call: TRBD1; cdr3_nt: TGTGCCTATCAATTTAAGGGGGCGGGAGGCTACACCTTC; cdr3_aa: CAYQFKGAGGYTF
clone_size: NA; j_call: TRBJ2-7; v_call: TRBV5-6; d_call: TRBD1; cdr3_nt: TGTGCCAGCAGTCGGGACAGGGGTCACGAGCAGTACTTC; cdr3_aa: CASSRDRGHEQYF
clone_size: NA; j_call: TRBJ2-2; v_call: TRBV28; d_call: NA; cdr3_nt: TGTGCCAGCAGTTTGAGAGCCGGGGAGCTGTTTTTT; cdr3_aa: CASSLRAGELFF
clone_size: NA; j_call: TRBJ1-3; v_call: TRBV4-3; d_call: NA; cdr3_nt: TGCGCCAGCAGCCAGGCTCTCATCTCGGTCTCTGGAAACACCATATATTTT; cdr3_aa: CASSQALISVSGNTIYF
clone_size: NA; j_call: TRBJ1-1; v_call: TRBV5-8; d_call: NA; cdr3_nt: TGTGCCAGCAGCTTGGGCAGACACCCGAACACTGAAGCTTTCTTT; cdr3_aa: CASSLGRHPNTEAFF
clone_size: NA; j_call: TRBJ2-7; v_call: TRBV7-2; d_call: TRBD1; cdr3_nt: TGTGCCAGCAGCTTGGGACAGGGATTTTACGAGCAGTACTTC; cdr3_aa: CASSLGQGFYEQYF
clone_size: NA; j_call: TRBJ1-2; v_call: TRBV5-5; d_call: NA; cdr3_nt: TGTGCCAGCAGTCCTACCACGGCCCAGATAAGCGGCTACACCTTC; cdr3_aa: CASSPTTAQISGYTF
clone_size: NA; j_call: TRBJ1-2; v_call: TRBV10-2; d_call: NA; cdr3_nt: TGCGCCAGCAGTGTGAAAGGGGACGGGGCGACTAACTATGGCTACACCTTC; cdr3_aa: CASSVKGDGATNYGYTF